These T cell receptor beta chains were read from a single sample in a study of blood T cell repertoires in COVID-19. Sequencing used immunoSEQ multiplex PCR; TCRdb keeps in-frame clones, though not all of them. Among 200,000 to 250,000 clones listed, around 80% were seen once. Sample: PBMCs or T cells enriched from blood (not recorded which). The receptors stem from a man aged 55-75 years who had recovered from COVID-19. The CDR3 runs from the conserved cysteine through the conserved F or W. A D gene is named only where the DNA matches it firmly. Size is stated for part of the rows, as once, few or many counts, or as a class when the clone is expanded.

V gene	J gene	clone size	CDR3 length	D gene	CDR3 protein	CDR3 DNA
TRBV7-8	TRBJ1-1	NA	16	NA	CASRPGVLGGYTEAFF	TGTGCCAGCAGGCCAGGGGTGTTAGGGGGTTACACTGAAGCTTTCTTT
TRBV20-1	TRBJ1-4	NA	11	NA	CSARGGEKLFF	TGCAGTGCTAGAGGCGGTGAAAAACTGTTTTTT
TRBV29-1	TRBJ2-7	NA	12	TRBD1	CSVDETGGEQYF	TGCAGCGTTGATGAGACAGGGGGAGAGCAGTACTTC
TRBV15	TRBJ2-1	NA	18	TRBD2	CATSRGTSGGWIYNEQFF	TGTGCCACCAGCAGAGGAACTAGCGGGGGGTGGATATACAATGAGCAGTTCTTC
TRBV12-5	TRBJ1-2	few	13	NA	CASQMDGGWGYTF	TGTGCTAGCCAGATGGACGGGGGTTGGGGCTACACCTTC
TRBV7-9	TRBJ2-1	NA	15	TRBD1	CASSMPGQGWNEQFF	TGTGCCAGCAGCATGCCGGGACAGGGGTGGAATGAGCAGTTCTTC
TRBV24-1	TRBJ2-3	NA	15	TRBD1	CATPGGTGGTDTQYF	TGTGCCACCCCGGGGGGGACAGGGGGCACAGATACGCAGTATTTT
TRBV14	TRBJ2-1	NA	16	TRBD2	CASSRLAGVRENEQFF	TGTGCCAGCAGCCGCCTCGCGGGGGTAAGGGAGAATGAGCAGTTCTTC
TRBV11-2	TRBJ2-4	once	15	NA	CASSAGTGGGNIQYF	TGTGCCAGCAGCGCCGGCACAGGGGGGGGAAACATTCAGTACTTC
TRBV5-1	TRBJ1-1	NA	14	NA	CASSLGAINTEAFF	TGCGCCAGCAGCTTGGGCGCCATTAACACTGAAGCTTTCTTT
TRBV30	TRBJ1-2	few	13	TRBD1	CAWSRDRARGYTF	TGTGCCTGGAGTCGGGACAGAGCTCGCGGCTACACCTTC
TRBV24-1	TRBJ2-3	few	16	TRBD2	CATSSTGRGDTDTQYF	TGTGCCACCAGTTCCACTGGGCGGGGGGACACAGATACGCAGTATTTT
TRBV19	TRBJ2-3	NA	14	NA	CASSARGTGDTQYF	TGTGCCAGTAGTGCCAGGGGGACTGGAGATACGCAGTATTTT
TRBV5-6	TRBJ1-2	NA	14	NA	CASSRSAAFYGYTF	TGTGCCAGCAGCCGTTCCGCGGCTTTCTATGGCTACACCTTC
TRBV11-3	TRBJ2-3	NA	16	TRBD2	CASSSGLAGTTDTQYF	TGTGCCAGCAGCTCAGGACTAGCGGGGACCACAGATACGCAGTATTTT
TRBV4-3	TRBJ2-7	NA	15	TRBD1	CASSQTGTGHYEQYF	TGCGCCAGCAGCCAAACCGGGACAGGGCACTACGAGCAGTACTTC
TRBV5-4	TRBJ2-3	NA	16	TRBD1	CASSLGGTASTDTQYF	TGTGCCAGCAGCTTAGGTGGGACAGCGAGCACAGATACGCAGTATTTT
TRBV27	TRBJ1-5	NA	14	NA	CASSAAIPNQPQHF	TGTGCCAGCAGTGCGGCCATCCCCAATCAGCCCCAGCATTTT
TRBV7-8	TRBJ1-2	NA	19	TRBD1	CASSLAPGTGAFTNYGYTF	TGTGCCAGCAGCTTAGCACCCGGGACAGGCGCCTTTACTAACTATGGCTACACCTTC
TRBV19	TRBJ1-4	NA	16	TRBD1	CASSSGTGATNEKLFF	TGTGCCAGTAGTAGCGGGACAGGGGCAACTAATGAAAAACTGTTTTTT
TRBV11-2	TRBJ1-2	NA	14	TRBD1	CASSRTGADYGYTF	TGTGCCAGCAGCCGGACAGGGGCCGACTATGGCTACACCTTC
TRBV3-1/TRBV3-2	TRBJ1-2	NA	17	TRBD1	CASSERQGRDYNYGYTF	TGTGCCAGCAGCGAAAGACAGGGGCGAGACTATAACTATGGCTACACCTTC
TRBV7-2	TRBJ1-6	NA	16	NA	CASSKDRPGFVSPLHF	TGTGCCAGCAGCAAAGACAGACCGGGCTTTGTTTCACCCCTCCACTTT
TRBV30	TRBJ1-4	NA	15	NA	CAWSATGTPFGQLFF	TGTGCCTGGAGTGCCACCGGGACTCCCTTCGGTCAACTGTTTTTT
TRBV5-1	TRBJ2-3	NA	19	NA	CASSKNPDSGPSSTDTQYF	TGCGCCAGCTCAAAAAACCCCGATAGCGGTCCCTCTAGCACAGATACGCAGTATTTT
TRBV7-9	TRBJ1-2	NA	14	TRBD1	CASSSPDRGYGYTF	TGTGCCAGCAGCTCGCCTGACAGGGGGTATGGCTACACCTTC
TRBV7-2	TRBJ1-2	NA	17	TRBD1	CASSLERRPDRGPGYTF	TGTGCCAGCAGCTTAGAACGTCGCCCTGACAGGGGGCCTGGCTACACCTTC
TRBV5-1	TRBJ2-2	NA	16	TRBD1	CASSLTGAPDTGELFF	TGCGCCAGCAGCTTGACAGGGGCGCCGGACACCGGGGAGCTGTTTTTT
TRBV7-8	TRBJ2-1	once	15	TRBD1	CASSYGDRRDNEQFF	TGTGCCAGCAGCTATGGGGACAGGAGAGACAATGAGCAGTTCTTC
TRBV18	TRBJ1-1	NA	15	NA	CASSPSGRGNTEAFF	TGTGCCAGCTCTCCTTCGGGTAGGGGGAACACTGAAGCTTTCTTT
TRBV11-2	TRBJ1-1	NA	15	TRBD1	CASSLRQGVNTEAFF	TGTGCCAGCAGCTTACGACAGGGTGTGAACACTGAAGCTTTCTTT
TRBV5-1	TRBJ1-1	NA	16	TRBD1	CATATGLRGLNTEAFF	TGCGCCACCGCAACTGGGTTGAGGGGGCTGAACACTGAAGCTTTCTTT
TRBV6-5	TRBJ2-7	NA	12	TRBD1	CASTYRGYEQYF	TGTGCCAGCACGTACAGGGGGTACGAGCAGTACTTC
TRBV18	TRBJ1-2	NA	13	TRBD1	CASSPSTGGGYTF	TGTGCCAGCTCACCCTCTACAGGGGGTGGCTACACCTTC
TRBV11-3	TRBJ2-1	NA	16	TRBD1	CASSSPTRDRGNEQFF	TGTGCCAGCAGTTCACCCACCAGGGACAGGGGCAATGAGCAGTTCTTC
TRBV4-2	TRBJ1-5	once	14	NA	CASSQDYNGQPQHF	TGTGCCAGCAGCCAAGATTATAACGGTCAGCCCCAGCATTTT
TRBV19	TRBJ1-4	NA	14	TRBD1	CASRKGGIGEKLFF	TGTGCCAGTAGGAAAGGGGGCATTGGGGAAAAACTGTTTTTT
TRBV11-3	TRBJ2-1	NA	15	TRBD1	CASSLTGDTYNEQFF	TGTGCCAGCAGCTTAACAGGGGACACCTACAATGAGCAGTTCTTC
TRBV5-5	TRBJ1-1	NA	14	NA	CASSIGTRGTEAFF	TGTGCCAGCAGCATTGGGACCCGGGGGACTGAAGCTTTCTTT
TRBV6-5	TRBJ2-2	once	14	NA	CASRPTANTGELFF	TGTGCCAGCAGGCCGACAGCGAACACCGGGGAGCTGTTTTTT
TRBV6-5	TRBJ1-1	NA	16	TRBD1	CASSSIQGAENTEAFF	TGTGCCAGCAGTTCCATCCAGGGGGCCGAGAACACTGAAGCTTTCTTT
TRBV7-9	TRBJ1-4	NA	13	TRBD1	CAGDRVGNEKLFF	TGTGCCGGGGACAGGGTCGGTAATGAAAAACTGTTTTTT
TRBV18	TRBJ2-7	NA	15	TRBD1	CASSPTGDGFYEQYF	TGTGCCAGCTCACCGACAGGGGATGGGTTTTACGAGCAGTACTTC
TRBV3-1/TRBV3-2	TRBJ2-7	NA	13	TRBD1	CASSHGQGMEQYF	TGTGCCAGCAGCCATGGACAGGGAATGGAGCAGTACTTC
TRBV6-5	TRBJ1-1	NA	13	TRBD1	CASIGTGGTEAFF	TGTGCCAGCATTGGGACAGGGGGCACTGAAGCTTTCTTT
TRBV6-5	TRBJ2-1	once	14	NA	CASRSHSDSNEQFF	TGTGCCAGCCGATCTCACAGTGATTCCAATGAGCAGTTCTTC
TRBV6-5	TRBJ1-6	NA	12	NA	CASSNSNSPLHF	TGTGCCAGCAGCAATAGCAATTCACCCCTCCACTTT
TRBV15	TRBJ1-5	NA	15	TRBD1	CATSRDRAGGQPQHF	TGTGCCACCAGCAGAGACAGGGCAGGGGGTCAGCCCCAGCATTTT
TRBV7-8	TRBJ1-1	NA	13	NA	CASSETGRTEAFF	TGTGCCAGCAGCGAAACAGGGCGCACTGAAGCTTTCTTT
TRBV2	TRBJ2-1	NA	12	NA	CASSAAYNEQFF	TGTGCCAGCAGTGCAGCCTACAATGAGCAGTTCTTC
TRBV7-2	TRBJ2-3	NA	13	NA	CASSSVRSDTQYF	TGTGCCAGCAGCTCCGTGAGATCAGATACGCAGTATTTT